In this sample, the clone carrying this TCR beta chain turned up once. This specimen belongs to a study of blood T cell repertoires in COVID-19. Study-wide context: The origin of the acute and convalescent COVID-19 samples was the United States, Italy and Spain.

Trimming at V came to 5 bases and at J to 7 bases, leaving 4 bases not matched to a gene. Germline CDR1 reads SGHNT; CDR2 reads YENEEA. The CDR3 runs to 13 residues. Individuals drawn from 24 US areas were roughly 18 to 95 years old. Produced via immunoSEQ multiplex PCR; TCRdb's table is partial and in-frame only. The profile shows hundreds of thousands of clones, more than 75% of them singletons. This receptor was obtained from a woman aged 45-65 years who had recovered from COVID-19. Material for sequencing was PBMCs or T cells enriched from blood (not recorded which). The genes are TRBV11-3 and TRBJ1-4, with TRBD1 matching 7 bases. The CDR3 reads CASSPRGSEKLFF. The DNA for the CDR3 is TGTGCCAGCAGCCCCAGGGGGAGTGAAAAACTGTTTTTT.